These 4 T cell receptor beta chains originate from one sample sequenced in a study of T cells in Graves' hyperthyroidism and ophthalmopathy. Researchers amplified the TCR beta CDR3 regions from RNA transcripts. Using the HTBI primer set, a first-round RT-PCR was run on the TCR CDR3. From the multiplex PCR reads, TCRdb called clonotypes with MiXCR, one entry per CDR3 protein. The data hold a few hundred thousand distinct CDR3 sequences, with around 13% observed a single time. The sequencing input was blood. These receptors all stem from a woman younger than 35 with Graves' hyperthyroidism.

This clonotype was detected many times. The chain uses TRBV10-1 and TRBJ2-7; 10 bases agree with TRBD2. This CDR3 is built from 17 residues. The V segment lost 0 bases and the J segment 5 bases; nucleotides outside the gene matches: 10. Germline-derived CDR1 and CDR2 are WNHNN and SYGVQD (reference sequence). The CDR3 sequence: CASSESLGLAGVHEQYF. The CDR3 nucleotides read TGCGCCAGCAGTGAGTCGTTGGGGCTAGCGGGAGTCCACGAGCAGTACTTC.

The table lists this clonotype with many counts. This rearrangement joins TRBV6-2 or TRBV6-3 to TRBJ1-6; TRBD1 aligns across 9 bases. Per the germline V gene, CDR1 is MNHEY and CDR2 is SVGEGT. Losses at the gene ends were 2 bases for V and 10 bases for J; bases not matched to a gene: 6. This CDR3 region has 15 residues. The CDR3 nucleotides are TGTGCCAGCAGTTACAGGACAGGGGCAATATCACCCCTCCACTTT. Residues: CASSYRTGAISPLHF.

About this clonotype itself: A much more abundant neighbour one base away suggests this may be a read error. Here the CDR3 reads CSVVTSGREAQYF. The CDR3 DNA reads TGCAGCGTTGTTACTAGCGGGAGAGAGGCCCAGTACTTC. The V gene is TRBV29-1, the J gene TRBJ2-5; the match to TRBD2 covers 11 bases. Germline V gene sequence: CDR1 SQVTM, CDR2 ANQGSEA. The CDR3 consists of 13 residues.

This clonotype has at least ten counts. This sequence joins TRBV18 and TRBJ2-1; either TRBD1 or TRBD2 may fit D (5 bases each). The CDR3 covers 12 residues. Germline V lookup: CDR1 KGHSH, CDR2 LQKENI. Deletions cut 4 bases from V and 12 bases from J, with 13 bases between. CDR3 residues: CASSQRDLGQFF. CDR3 coding DNA: TGTGCCAGCTCACAACGGGACCTGGGGCAGTTCTTC.